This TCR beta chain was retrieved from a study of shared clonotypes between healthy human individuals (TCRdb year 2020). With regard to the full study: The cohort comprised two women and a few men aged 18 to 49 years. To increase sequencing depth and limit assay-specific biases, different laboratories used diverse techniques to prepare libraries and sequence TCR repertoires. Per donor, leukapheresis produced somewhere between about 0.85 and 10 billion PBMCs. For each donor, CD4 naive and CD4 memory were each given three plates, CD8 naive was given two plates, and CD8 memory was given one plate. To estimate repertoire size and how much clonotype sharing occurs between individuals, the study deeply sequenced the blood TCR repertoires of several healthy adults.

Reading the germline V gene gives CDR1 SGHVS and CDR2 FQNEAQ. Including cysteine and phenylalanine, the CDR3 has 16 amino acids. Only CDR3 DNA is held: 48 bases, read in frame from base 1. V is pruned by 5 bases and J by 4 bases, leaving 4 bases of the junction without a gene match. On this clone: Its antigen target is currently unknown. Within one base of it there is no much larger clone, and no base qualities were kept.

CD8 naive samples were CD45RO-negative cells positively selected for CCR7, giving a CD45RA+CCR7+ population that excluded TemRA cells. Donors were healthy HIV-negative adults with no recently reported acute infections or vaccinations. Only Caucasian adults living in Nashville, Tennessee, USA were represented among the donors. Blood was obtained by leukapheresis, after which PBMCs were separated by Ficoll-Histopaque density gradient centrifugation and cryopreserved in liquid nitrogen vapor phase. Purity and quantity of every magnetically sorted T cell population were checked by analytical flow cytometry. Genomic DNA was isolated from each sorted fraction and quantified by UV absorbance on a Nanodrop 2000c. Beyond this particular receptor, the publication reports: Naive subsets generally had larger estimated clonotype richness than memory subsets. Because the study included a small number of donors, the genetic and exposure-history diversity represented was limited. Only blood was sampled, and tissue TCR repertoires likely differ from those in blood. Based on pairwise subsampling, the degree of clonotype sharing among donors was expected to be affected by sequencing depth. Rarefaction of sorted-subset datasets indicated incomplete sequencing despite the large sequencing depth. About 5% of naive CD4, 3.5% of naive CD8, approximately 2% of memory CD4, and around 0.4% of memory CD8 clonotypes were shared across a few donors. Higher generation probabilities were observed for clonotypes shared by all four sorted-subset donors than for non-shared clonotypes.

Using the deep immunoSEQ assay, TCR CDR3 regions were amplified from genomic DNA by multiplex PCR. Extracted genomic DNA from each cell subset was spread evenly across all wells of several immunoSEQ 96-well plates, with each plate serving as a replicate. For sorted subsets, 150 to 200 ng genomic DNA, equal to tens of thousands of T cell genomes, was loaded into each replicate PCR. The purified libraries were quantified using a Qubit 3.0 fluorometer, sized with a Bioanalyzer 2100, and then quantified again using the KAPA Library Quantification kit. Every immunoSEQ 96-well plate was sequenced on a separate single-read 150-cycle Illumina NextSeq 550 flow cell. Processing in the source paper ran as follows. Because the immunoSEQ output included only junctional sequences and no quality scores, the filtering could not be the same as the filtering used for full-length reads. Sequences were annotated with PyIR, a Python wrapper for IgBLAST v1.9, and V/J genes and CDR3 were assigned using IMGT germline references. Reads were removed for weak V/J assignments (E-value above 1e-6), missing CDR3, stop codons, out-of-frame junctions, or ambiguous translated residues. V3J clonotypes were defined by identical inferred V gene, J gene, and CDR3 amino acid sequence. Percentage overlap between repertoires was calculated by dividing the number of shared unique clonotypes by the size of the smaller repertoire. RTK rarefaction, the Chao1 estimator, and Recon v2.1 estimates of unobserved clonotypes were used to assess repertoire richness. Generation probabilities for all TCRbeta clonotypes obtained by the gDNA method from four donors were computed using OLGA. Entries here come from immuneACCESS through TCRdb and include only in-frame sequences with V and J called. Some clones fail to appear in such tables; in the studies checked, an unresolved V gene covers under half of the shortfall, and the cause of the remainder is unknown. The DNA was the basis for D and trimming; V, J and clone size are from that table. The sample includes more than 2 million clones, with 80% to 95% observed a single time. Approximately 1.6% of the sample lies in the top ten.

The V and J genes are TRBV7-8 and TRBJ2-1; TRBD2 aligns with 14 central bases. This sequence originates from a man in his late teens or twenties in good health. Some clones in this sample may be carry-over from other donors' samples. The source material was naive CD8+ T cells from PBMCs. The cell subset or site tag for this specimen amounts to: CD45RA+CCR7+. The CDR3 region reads CASSPRTSGRYNEQFF. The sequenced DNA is TGTGCCAGCAGCCCTCGGACTAGCGGGAGGTACAATGAGCAGTTCTTC.